This T cell receptor (beta chain) is from a study of T cells in Graves' hyperthyroidism and ophthalmopathy. Amplification of TCR beta CDR3 regions used RNA as the template. The study used the HTBI primer set for a first-round RT-PCR of the TCR CDR3. MiXCR, applied by TCRdb to the multiplex PCR reads, yields one record per CDR3 protein. Seen here are some 250,000 distinct CDR3 sequences, roughly 14% observed once, and the top ten hold about 14%. Ten or more counts support this clonotype. Diagnoses were made from clinical symptoms, serum measures (thyroxine and TRAb), thyroid ultrasound and orbital computed tomography. Blood was obtained at the first hyperthyroidism diagnosis, which preceded any ophthalmopathy symptoms. Trimming took off 4 bases at V and 4 bases at J, with 8 bases between the two ends. The CDR3 has 12 residues. Germline V lookup: CDR1 MNHNS, CDR2 SASEGT.

This TCR came from a woman in her thirties or forties with Graves' hyperthyroidism that later progressed to Graves' ophthalmopathy. The sequenced sample consisted of blood. V gene TRBV6-1 combines with J gene TRBJ2-7; D possibly corresponds to TRBD1 (6 bases). Here the CDR3 reads CASSATGYEQYF. Here the CDR3 DNA reads TGTGCCAGCAGTGCAACAGGGTACGAGCAGTACTTC.